This T cell receptor beta chain was captured by sequencing in a study of T cell changes during pregnancy in multiple sclerosis. Generated by immunoSEQ multiplex PCR, the TCRdb table keeps only in-frame clones and is missing some. The sample lists under 60,000 clones, around 93% seen once, with about 0.6% in the top ten. Germline CDR1 is MNHEY and CDR2 is SMNVEV (reference sequence). Trimming took off 6 bases at V and 0 bases at J, with 18 bases between the two ends. The CDR3 runs 17 residues. The specimen was CD4+ T cells from peripheral blood mononuclear cells, collected after pregnancy. The clonotype originates from a female donor with multiple sclerosis, enrolled in a pregnancy study. The chain recombines TRBV27 with TRBJ1-3, with D perhaps matching TRBD1 (5 bases). This chain's CDR3 is CASSPTSWGFSGNTIYF. In DNA form, the CDR3 reads TGTGCCAGCAGCCCCACCAGCTGGGGCTTCTCTGGAAACACCATATATTTT.